The 30 T cell receptor beta chains listed next were all sequenced from one sample in a study of post-analysis software for immune sequencing data. Findings of the study overall: Patients showed TRBV5-6, TRBV5-1 and TRBV20-1 among about five TRBV segments more frequent than in controls.

No antigens are known for them. Unique molecular identifiers were carried by the TCR beta cDNA libraries. TCRdb re-derived calls from the PCR reads in MiXCR, one entry per CDR3 protein. This table has roughly 600,000 distinct CDR3 sequences, about 40% appearing once. The specimen was blood. These TCRs come from a girl aged 5-17 years with multiple sclerosis.

As concerns this clonotype: One junction end does not reproduce the germline sequence, and a read error may be involved. The chain carries TRBV5-1 and TRBJ2-5; 10 bases are shared with TRBD1. CDR1 and CDR2 (germline): SGHRS, YFSETQ. The CDR3 is 15 residues long. The CDR3 is CASSTGTGARETRYF. The CDR3 region has the DNA TGCGCCAGCAGCACCGGGACAGGGGCGAGAGAGACCCGGTACTTC.

The chain is built from TRBV7-9 and TRBJ1-1, with no clear D. CDR1 and CDR2 (germline): SEHNR, FQNEAQ (reference sequence). The V end was cut by 5 bases, the J end by 10 bases, with 11 bases between. The CDR3 extends over 11 amino acids. The CDR3 spells CASSGVRRAFF. DNA for the CDR3: TGTGCCAGCAGCGGAGTACGACGAGCTTTCTTT.

This clonotype was counted many times. The rearrangement links TRBV20-1 to TRBJ2-7, with D maybe TRBD2 (5 bases). Germline V lookup: CDR1 DFQATT, CDR2 SNEGSKA (reference sequence). This CDR3 is built from 13 residues. The V and J ends lost 3 bases and 7 bases respectively, with 16 bases between them. For the CDR3, the DNA is TGCAGTGCTAGGGGGAGTAGGGAGTGGGAGCAGTACTTC. It is translated as CSARGSREWEQYF.

The chain has TRBV12-3 or TRBV12-4 and TRBJ1-2; D is perhaps TRBD1 (6 bases). Trimming cost V 4 bases and J 6 bases, with 12 bases left between them. This CDR3 comprises 13 residues. The CDR3, as DNA: TGTGCCAGCAGTTCTCACAGGGCCAATGGCTACACCTTC. It is translated as CASSSHRANGYTF.

This clonotype was counted once. The chain employs TRBV29-1 and TRBJ2-3, with 7 bases identical to TRBD2. J was trimmed by 2 bases and V by 7 bases; bases with no gene match: 12. The CDR3 loop spans 15 amino acids. CDR1 SQVTM and CDR2 ANQGSEA come from the germline V gene. CDR3 nucleotides: TGCAGCGCCGAACCCCGGGACTACATCACAGATACGCAGTATTTT. Translating it yields CSAEPRDYITDTQYF.

The rearrangement links TRBV12-3 or TRBV12-4 to TRBJ2-1; 12 bases line up with TRBD2. CDR3 length equals 16 residues. V was clipped by 3 bases and J by 12 bases; unmatched bases: 12. CDR3 residues: CASSFPTSGRFDVQFF. The CDR3 coding sequence is TGTGCCAGCAGTTTCCCGACTAGCGGGAGATTTGATGTGCAGTTCTTC.

Comment on this clonotype: A read error may produce the germline difference seen at one junction end. The chain recombines TRBV6-4 with TRBJ2-1; 10 positions match TRBD2. The length of the CDR3 is 15 residues. Germline CDR1 is MRHNA and CDR2 is SNTAGT. The CDR3 region has the DNA TGTGCCGGCAGTGTCAGCGGGGGGGCCTACAATGAGCAGTTCTTC. Translating it yields CAGSVSGGAYNEQFF.

The chain combines TRBV12-3 or TRBV12-4 with TRBJ2-3; 7 positions agree with TRBD2. This CDR3 is 15 amino acids long. The junction had 10 bases not matched to a gene; V was cut back by 6 bases and J by 4 bases. The CDR3 spells CASSTMAGVADTQYF. CDR3 DNA sequence: TGTGCCAGCAGCACGATGGCGGGAGTGGCAGATACGCAGTATTTT.

This chain joins TRBV7-9 and TRBJ2-6; perhaps D is TRBD1 or TRBD2 (5 bases each). This CDR3 contains 17 residues. Per the germline V gene, CDR1 is SEHNR and CDR2 is FQNEAQ (reference sequence). V was clipped by 5 bases and J by 1 base, with 15 bases between them. The CDR3: CASSQRGSVSGANVLTF. In DNA, the CDR3 is TGTGCCAGCAGCCAGAGGGGCAGTGTTTCTGGGGCCAACGTCCTGACTTTC.

This rearrangement joins TRBV20-1 to TRBJ2-7, with D possibly being TRBD2 (6 bases). This CDR3 comprises 13 residues. The ends were cut back, 6 bases at V and 2 bases at J, with 14 bases in the middle. Germline V lookup: CDR1 DFQATT, CDR2 SNEGSKA (reference sequence). As DNA, the CDR3 is TGCAGTGCCTCCTTAGCGGCGGCCTACGAGCAGTACTTC. As protein: CSASLAAAYEQYF.

This clonotype was found a few times. The rearrangement uses TRBV7-9 and TRBJ1-2, with unresolved D. This CDR3 region has 12 residues. V was shortened by 5 bases and J by 8 bases, with 12 bases between the two germline ends. From germline, CDR1 is SEHNR and CDR2 FQNEAQ (reference sequence). The CDR3 sequence is CASSHAPLGYTF. In DNA, the CDR3 is TGTGCCAGCAGCCATGCCCCCCTAGGCTACACCTTC.

V gene TRBV30 combines with J gene TRBJ1-1; D is uncertain. The CDR3 loop spans 14 amino acids. The V end was cut by 4 bases, the J end by 0 bases, with 12 bases between. Germline CDR1 reads GTSNPN; CDR2 reads SVGIG (reference sequence). CDR3 region: CAWIRLDLNTEAFF. CDR3 nucleotides: TGTGCCTGGATTAGACTAGACCTGAACACTGAAGCTTTCTTT.

This clonotype was recorded once. The rearrangement joins TRBV2 to TRBJ2-5, with TRBD2 identical over 11 bases. The last part of the DNA fits TRBJ2-7 better; the J call may be wrong. Germline lookup yields CDR1 SNHLY and CDR2 FYNNEI. The CDR3 loop spans 14 amino acids. This chain's CDR3 is CASSASGGFYEQYF. In DNA form, the CDR3 reads TGTGCCAGCAGCGCTAGCGGGGGGTTCTACGAGCAGTACTTC.

The chain has TRBV5-6 and TRBJ2-7, with D tentatively TRBD1 or TRBD2 (5 bases each). Germline CDR1 and CDR2: SGHDT and YYEEEE. V lost 1 base to trimming and J lost 10 bases, with 15 bases between them. This CDR3 spans 13 amino acids. The chain's CDR3 is CASSLPGEGDQYF. CDR3 DNA sequence: TGTGCCAGCAGCTTGCCCGGGGAAGGGGACCAGTACTTC.

The genes are TRBV6-5 and TRBJ2-1; 9 positions agree with TRBD1. Per the germline V gene, CDR1 is MNHEY and CDR2 is SVGAGI. The V segment lost 4 bases and the J segment 7 bases; nucleotides outside the gene matches: 5. CDR3 length: 14 residues. CDR3 in amino acids: CASSSGTGLNEQFF. The CDR3 coding sequence is TGTGCCAGCAGTTCCGGGACAGGGTTAAATGAGCAGTTCTTC.

The V and J genes are TRBV29-1 and TRBJ1-1, with D uncertain. The CDR3 runs to 13 residues. CDR1 is SQVTM and CDR2 is ANQGSEA in the germline V gene. Between the trimmed V and J ends, which lost 5 bases and 2 bases, there was a span of 12 bases. Here the CDR3 reads CSVSGSGNTEAFF. Here the CDR3 DNA reads TGCAGCGTTTCGGGGAGCGGAAACACTGAAGCTTTCTTT.

This clonotype appeared a single time. The chain has TRBV12-3 or TRBV12-4 and TRBJ2-7; 9 nucleotides match TRBD2. This CDR3 contains 14 residues. V trimming: 5 bases; J trimming: 1 base; junction bases outside the gene matches: 3. The CDR3 loop is CASSDGLASYEQYF. The CDR3 DNA reads TGTGCCAGCAGTGACGGACTAGCGTCCTACGAGCAGTACTTC.

The chain is built from TRBV12-3 or TRBV12-4 and TRBJ1-5; D gene ambiguous. V lost 6 bases to trimming and J lost 6 bases, with 18 bases between them. This CDR3 is 15 amino acids long. For the CDR3, the DNA is TGTGCCAGCAGCTCGGGGTGGGGAGTGGCTCAGCCCCAGCATTTT. The encoded protein is CASSSGWGVAQPQHF.

The V gene is TRBV7-9, the J gene TRBJ1-2, with D unclear. V lost 1 base to trimming and J lost 10 bases, with 10 bases between them. The CDR3 is 12 residues long. Germline CDR1 SEHNR, CDR2 FQNEAQ (reference sequence). CDR3 in amino acids: CASSLVYSDYTF. The CDR3 DNA reads as TGTGCCAGCAGCTTAGTGTACTCTGACTACACCTTC.

The chain has TRBV5-1 and TRBJ1-1; 7 bases map to TRBD1. The germline V gene has CDR1 SGHRS and CDR2 YFSETQ. The V and J ends lost 3 bases and 2 bases, in that order; junction bases with no gene match: 10. The CDR3 spans 16 residues. CDR3 DNA: TGCGCCAGCAGCTCATCAGGGGGACGGGATAACACTGAAGCTTTCTTT. This translates into CASSSSGGRDNTEAFF. The full variable domain, with the rest looked up from reference TRBV5-1 and TRBJ1-1, is KAGVTQTPRYLIKTRGQQVTLSCSPISGHRSVSWYQQTPGQGLQFLFEYFSETQRNKGNFPGRFSGRQFSNSRSEMNVSTLELGDSALYLCASSSSGGRDNTEAFFGQGTRLTVV.

The chain recombines TRBV12-3 or TRBV12-4 with TRBJ1-1; D is unresolved. Trimming left V 8 bases short and J 4 bases short, with 14 bases between. The CDR3 runs to 13 residues. CDR3 protein: CASAEKGGTEAFF. CDR3 in DNA: TGTGCCAGCGCCGAGAAGGGAGGCACTGAAGCTTTCTTT.

The rearrangement links TRBV5-1 to TRBJ2-3; weak D call: TRBD2 (6 bases). V dropped 2 bases and J dropped 1 base, with 17 bases sitting between them. Germline V CDR1 and CDR2: SGHRS, YFSETQ. This CDR3 has 17 residues. CDR3 DNA: TGCGCCAGCAGCTTAGTCCCCGTGGGAGGTGGCACAGATACGCAGTATTTT. Protein sequence: CASSLVPVGGGTDTQYF.

V gene TRBV12-3 or TRBV12-4 combines with J gene TRBJ1-2; D call uncertain. This CDR3 has 13 residues. Trimming shortened V by 2 bases and J by 6 bases, and 10 bases separated the two germline ends. The CDR3 reads CASSLSRSHGYTF. The CDR3, as DNA: TGTGCCAGCAGTTTATCCAGGAGCCATGGCTACACCTTC.

This clonotype came up a few times. The chain employs TRBV4-1 and TRBJ2-5, with D possibly being TRBD2 (6 bases). The germline V and J ends were trimmed by 3 bases and 2 bases, with 10 bases remaining between them. Germline loops: CDR1 MGHRA, CDR2 YSYEKL. The length of the CDR3 is 14 residues. CDR3: CASSHPREQETQYF. DNA of the CDR3: TGCGCCAGCAGCCATCCCCGGGAGCAAGAGACCCAGTACTTC.

This clonotype was counted between two and nine times. This chain connects TRBV12-3 or TRBV12-4 to TRBJ1-5; 7 nucleotides agree with TRBD1. The CDR3 runs to 13 residues. V was pared by 4 bases and J by 7 bases, with 4 bases of the junction left unmatched. CDR3 in DNA: TGTGCCAGCAGTTCATCAGGGGGACAGCCCCAGCATTTT. Residues: CASSSSGGQPQHF.

The chain recombines TRBV29-1 with TRBJ1-2, with D unresolved. The germline gives CDR1 SQVTM, CDR2 ANQGSEA. This CDR3 has 13 amino acids. V lost 4 bases to trimming and J lost 4 bases, with 13 bases between them. This chain's CDR3 is CSVGPDPGYGYTF. CDR3 coding DNA: TGCAGCGTTGGGCCGGACCCCGGCTATGGCTACACCTTC.

In this sample, this clonotype turned up once. This chain uses TRBV12-3 or TRBV12-4 with TRBJ2-4; TRBD1 matches at 10 bases. The DNA end is more similar to TRBJ2-7, so the J call may be wrong. The length of the CDR3 is 13 residues. The CDR3: CASSMGQGTEQYF. The CDR3 region has the DNA TGTGCCAGCAGCATGGGACAGGGGACCGAGCAGTACTTC.

In this sample, this clonotype turned up a few times. V and J are TRBV20-1 and TRBJ2-5; the match to TRBD1 covers 10 bases. CDR3 length equals 18 residues. Germline-derived CDR1 and CDR2 are DFQATT and SNEGSKA (reference sequence). Losses at the gene ends were 4 bases for V and 5 bases for J; bases not matched to a gene: 19. CDR3 sequence: CSAIGGQGESVLSETQYF. In DNA form, the CDR3 reads TGCAGTGCTATAGGAGGACAGGGGGAATCAGTCTTATCGGAGACCCAGTACTTC.

This clonotype has more than one count but fewer than ten. The chain couples TRBV20-1 to TRBJ2-3; D remains ambiguous. V gave up 0 bases and J gave up 6 bases, with 10 bases separating them. CDR3 length equals 13 residues. Per the germline V gene, CDR1 is DFQATT and CDR2 is SNEGSKA (reference sequence). The CDR3 protein is CSARDDEWDTQYF. In DNA form, the CDR3 reads TGCAGTGCTAGAGACGATGAATGGGATACGCAGTATTTT.

The CDR3 DNA reads TGTGCCAGCAGTAGGGGAATCCGCGAGACCCAGTACTTC. Amino acids: CASSRGIRETQYF. J is TRBJ2-5 and V is TRBV28; a weak D match, TRBD1 (5 bases). CDR1 MDHEN and CDR2 SYDVKM come from the germline V gene. The V end was cut by 5 bases, the J end by 5 bases, with 12 bases between. The CDR3 is 13 amino acids. Full variable domain (remainder filled in from reference TRBV28 and TRBJ2-5): DVKVTQSSRYLVKRTGEKVFLECVQDMDHENMFWYRQDPGLGLRLIYFSYDVKMKEKGDIPEGYSVSREKKERFSLILESASTNQTSMYLCASSRGIRETQYFGPGTRLLVL.